This T cell receptor (beta chain) was sequenced for a study of cytomegalovirus exposure and HLA in healthy donors. The germline gives CDR1 MNHNY, CDR2 SVGAGI (reference sequence). Trimming took off 2 bases at V and 0 bases at J, with 8 bases between the two ends. The CDR3 extends over 15 amino acids. There are a few counts of this clone. What it recognizes is unknown. Study-wide results and caveats: Investigators reported 150 to 200 TCR beta chains as tied to cytomegalovirus.

Both 60 Vbeta primers and 13 Jbeta primers went into the PCR. Some clones are missing from TCRdb's copy, which holds only in-frame ones; the method was immunoSEQ multiplex PCR. The sample contains roughly 86,000 clones, more than 60% of which appear only once. The receptor comes from a man aged 50 or older in good health and CMV-seropositive. Sequencing was done on a sample of PBMCs. This chain joins TRBV6-6 and TRBJ2-1; D perhaps matches TRBD2 (5 bases). The chain's CDR3 is CASSYGESSYNEQFF. The CDR3 coding sequence is TGTGCCAGCAGTTACGGGGAGAGCTCCTACAATGAGCAGTTCTTC.